This is a list of T cell receptor beta chains from one sample in a study of cytomegalovirus exposure and HLA in healthy donors. Sequenced by immunoSEQ multiplex PCR; TCRdb stores in-frame clones only, minus some. The sample contains around 140,000 clones, around 90% of which appear only once. Specimen: PBMCs. The receptors shown here come from a woman in her thirties or forties in good health and CMV-seronegative. The CDR3 runs from the conserved cysteine through the conserved F or W. Each record gives: V gene, clone size, J gene, D gene, CDR3 DNA, CDR3 protein. The D gene is left open where the match is weak. Not all rows give a size; the values are once, few, many and, for expanded clones, a class.

v_call: TRBV13; clone_size: NA; j_call: TRBJ2-3; d_call: TRBD2; cdr3_nt: TGTGCCAGCAGCTCAGCGGGAGGGCCGGGTACGCAGTATTTT; cdr3_aa: CASSSAGGPGTQYF
v_call: TRBV27; clone_size: once; j_call: TRBJ1-1; d_call: NA; cdr3_nt: TGTGCCAGCAGTGCTCGCAACCAGGGGAACACTGAAGCTTTCTTT; cdr3_aa: CASSARNQGNTEAFF
v_call: TRBV5-8; clone_size: NA; j_call: TRBJ2-1; d_call: NA; cdr3_nt: TGTGCCAGCAGCCCCAGATATGAGCAGTTCTTC; cdr3_aa: CASSPRYEQFF
v_call: TRBV10-2; clone_size: NA; j_call: TRBJ2-2; d_call: NA; cdr3_nt: TGCGCCAGCAGTGGACTTCTTGACACCGGGGAGCTGTTTTTT; cdr3_aa: CASSGLLDTGELFF
v_call: TRBV5-1; clone_size: NA; j_call: TRBJ2-1; d_call: TRBD2; cdr3_nt: TGCGCCAGCAGCTCTCGCCGGGAGGGCCCCAATGAGCAGTTCTTC; cdr3_aa: CASSSRREGPNEQFF
v_call: TRBV10-3; clone_size: NA; j_call: TRBJ2-1; d_call: TRBD2; cdr3_nt: TGTGCCACCACCTTGACTAGCGGGTCGTACAATGAGCAGTTCTTC; cdr3_aa: CATTLTSGSYNEQFF
v_call: TRBV13; clone_size: NA; j_call: TRBJ2-6; d_call: TRBD1; cdr3_nt: TGTGCCAGCAGCCGGGACAGATTCTCTGGGGCCAACGTCCTGACTTTC; cdr3_aa: CASSRDRFSGANVLTF
v_call: TRBV5-6; clone_size: few; j_call: TRBJ1-2; d_call: NA; cdr3_nt: TGTGCCAGCAGCCGCGCACAGCGGTTTAGTTATGGCTACACCTTC; cdr3_aa: CASSRAQRFSYGYTF
v_call: TRBV28; clone_size: NA; j_call: TRBJ1-2; d_call: TRBD1; cdr3_nt: TGTGCCAGCAGTGTTTTACAGGGGGCGGGCTATGGCTACACCTTC; cdr3_aa: CASSVLQGAGYGYTF
v_call: TRBV12-2; clone_size: once; j_call: TRBJ1-4; d_call: NA; cdr3_nt: TGTGCAAGTCGCTTACAGGTAGTACCGGAAAAACTGTTTTTT; cdr3_aa: CASRLQVVPEKLFF
v_call: TRBV9; clone_size: NA; j_call: TRBJ2-2; d_call: NA; cdr3_nt: TGTGCCAGCAGCGTAGCGGAGCGGAGAAGCGGGGAGCTGTTTTTT; cdr3_aa: CASSVAERRSGELFF
v_call: TRBV25-1; clone_size: few; j_call: TRBJ2-7; d_call: TRBD1; cdr3_nt: TGTGCCAGCAGTGGACAGGGGGCATATTACGAGCAGTACTTC; cdr3_aa: CASSGQGAYYEQYF
v_call: TRBV7-9; clone_size: NA; j_call: TRBJ2-7; d_call: NA; cdr3_nt: TGTGCCAGCAGCTCCGAGGATAGGAGGATCTACGAGCAGTACTTC; cdr3_aa: CASSSEDRRIYEQYF
v_call: TRBV10-3; clone_size: NA; j_call: TRBJ1-2; d_call: NA; cdr3_nt: TGTGCCATCAGTGTGGACACGAACTATGGCTACACCTTC; cdr3_aa: CAISVDTNYGYTF
v_call: TRBV5-4; clone_size: NA; j_call: TRBJ1-1; d_call: TRBD1; cdr3_nt: TGTGCCAGCAGCACCTCAGGGGGCCCCACTGAAGCTTTCTTT; cdr3_aa: CASSTSGGPTEAFF
v_call: TRBV7-9; clone_size: NA; j_call: TRBJ2-7; d_call: NA; cdr3_nt: TGTGCCAGCAGCTTTAGGGACACATACGAGCAGTACTTC; cdr3_aa: CASSFRDTYEQYF
v_call: TRBV28; clone_size: NA; j_call: TRBJ2-1; d_call: TRBD2; cdr3_nt: TGTGCCAGCAGCCCCTGGGAGGGGTACAATGAGCAGTTCTTC; cdr3_aa: CASSPWEGYNEQFF
v_call: TRBV7-9; clone_size: NA; j_call: TRBJ2-1; d_call: TRBD2; cdr3_nt: TGTGCCAGCCAAGGACTAGCGGGATCCTACAATGAGCAGTTCTTC; cdr3_aa: CASQGLAGSYNEQFF
v_call: TRBV18; clone_size: NA; j_call: TRBJ2-7; d_call: TRBD1; cdr3_nt: TGTGCCAGCTCACCCGGACAGGGGGGAACCTACGAGCAGTACTTC; cdr3_aa: CASSPGQGGTYEQYF
v_call: TRBV5-1; clone_size: NA; j_call: TRBJ2-1; d_call: TRBD1; cdr3_nt: TGCGCCAGCAGCTTAACAGGGGTGGTAGATGAGCAGTTCTTC; cdr3_aa: CASSLTGVVDEQFF
v_call: TRBV28; clone_size: NA; j_call: TRBJ2-5; d_call: TRBD1; cdr3_nt: TGTGCCAGCACAAGGGACAGCCTACAAGAGACCCAGTACTTC; cdr3_aa: CASTRDSLQETQYF
v_call: TRBV2; clone_size: NA; j_call: TRBJ1-1; d_call: NA; cdr3_nt: TGTGCAACCGGGGGGCACACTGAAGCTTTCTTT; cdr3_aa: CATGGHTEAFF
v_call: TRBV5-5; clone_size: NA; j_call: TRBJ1-2; d_call: NA; cdr3_nt: TGTGCCAGCAGTCCCCTCGGGACTCAGGCATTCTATGGCTACACCTTC; cdr3_aa: CASSPLGTQAFYGYTF
v_call: TRBV19; clone_size: few; j_call: TRBJ1-2; d_call: NA; cdr3_nt: TGTGCCAGTAGTTACAGGTCGGGCTATGGCTACACCTTC; cdr3_aa: CASSYRSGYGYTF
v_call: TRBV21-1; clone_size: NA; j_call: TRBJ1-5; d_call: NA; cdr3_nt: TGTGCCAGCAGCACATCACGTACAGGGTTCAATCAGCCCCAGCATTTT; cdr3_aa: CASSTSRTGFNQPQHF
v_call: TRBV2; clone_size: NA; j_call: TRBJ1-5; d_call: NA; cdr3_nt: TGTGCCAGCAGTAGGGACAACAATCAGCCCCAGCATTTT; cdr3_aa: CASSRDNNQPQHF
v_call: TRBV9; clone_size: NA; j_call: TRBJ2-5; d_call: TRBD2; cdr3_nt: TGTGCCAGCAGAAGGGGACTAGCGGGAGGAGAGACCCAGTACTTC; cdr3_aa: CASRRGLAGGETQYF
v_call: TRBV19; clone_size: NA; j_call: TRBJ1-5; d_call: NA; cdr3_nt: TGTGCCAGTAGTATTGGAGGACCGAATCAGCCCCAGCATTTT; cdr3_aa: CASSIGGPNQPQHF
v_call: TRBV7-8; clone_size: NA; j_call: TRBJ1-1; d_call: TRBD1; cdr3_nt: TGTGCCAGCAGCAAGGACAGGGGTGGCACTGAAGCTTTCTTT; cdr3_aa: CASSKDRGGTEAFF
v_call: TRBV5-1; clone_size: NA; j_call: TRBJ2-1; d_call: NA; cdr3_nt: TGCGCCAGCAGCACCACGACTGCTTCTTACAATGAGCAGTTCTTC; cdr3_aa: CASSTTTASYNEQFF
v_call: TRBV30; clone_size: NA; j_call: TRBJ1-4; d_call: NA; cdr3_nt: TGTGCCGGTGAGGGTGGTGGTGAAAAACTGTTTTTT; cdr3_aa: CAGEGGGEKLFF
v_call: TRBV11-2; clone_size: NA; j_call: TRBJ1-4; d_call: NA; cdr3_nt: TGTGCCAGCAGCCCTTCCCTAACGGGTGAAAAACTGTTTTTT; cdr3_aa: CASSPSLTGEKLFF
v_call: TRBV27; clone_size: NA; j_call: TRBJ1-5; d_call: TRBD1; cdr3_nt: TGTGCCAGCTGGCGGACAGGGCCGGGTAGGGGGGGAAGCAATCAGCCCCAGCATTTT; cdr3_aa: CASWRTGPGRGGSNQPQHF
v_call: TRBV2; clone_size: NA; j_call: TRBJ2-1; d_call: TRBD2; cdr3_nt: TGTGCCAGCAACGCGGGAGGGCCCGGCAATGAGCAGTTCTTC; cdr3_aa: CASNAGGPGNEQFF
v_call: TRBV30; clone_size: NA; j_call: TRBJ2-7; d_call: NA; cdr3_nt: TGTGCCTGGAGCGGGCGGGTGGGCTCCTACGAGCAGTACTTC; cdr3_aa: CAWSGRVGSYEQYF
v_call: TRBV7-3; clone_size: NA; j_call: TRBJ2-1; d_call: TRBD2; cdr3_nt: TGTGCCAGCAGCTTAGCGGGAGGGCTGAGCCAAGAGCGGTTCTTC; cdr3_aa: CASSLAGGLSQERFF
v_call: TRBV23-1; clone_size: NA; j_call: TRBJ2-7; d_call: NA; cdr3_nt: TGCGCCAGCCCCGTCAGAGACAACCCCTACGAGCAGTACTTC; cdr3_aa: CASPVRDNPYEQYF
v_call: TRBV6-1; clone_size: NA; j_call: TRBJ2-3; d_call: NA; cdr3_nt: TGTGCCAGCTTTCGTGCGGGAACGGGAGATACGCAGTATTTT; cdr3_aa: CASFRAGTGDTQYF
v_call: TRBV6-5; clone_size: NA; j_call: TRBJ2-3; d_call: TRBD2; cdr3_nt: TGTGCCAGCAGTTACAGGAGCGGGAGGGCGGGGGATACGCAGTATTTT; cdr3_aa: CASSYRSGRAGDTQYF
v_call: TRBV5-5; clone_size: NA; j_call: TRBJ2-5; d_call: NA; cdr3_nt: TGTGCCAGCAGACAGGGTATTCAAGAGACCCAGTACTTC; cdr3_aa: CASRQGIQETQYF
v_call: TRBV5-4; clone_size: NA; j_call: TRBJ1-2; d_call: TRBD1; cdr3_nt: TGTGCCAGCAGCTTATTGGACAGGGGCTATGGCTACACCTTC; cdr3_aa: CASSLLDRGYGYTF
v_call: TRBV7-9; clone_size: few; j_call: TRBJ1-2; d_call: NA; cdr3_nt: TGTTCCAGCAGATACCCCGCCGGCAGGGGCAACTATGGCTACACCTTC; cdr3_aa: CSSRYPAGRGNYGYTF
v_call: TRBV11-2; clone_size: NA; j_call: TRBJ2-5; d_call: TRBD1; cdr3_nt: TGTGCCAGCAGCTTAGGACAGGGAAAGGCCCAGTACTTC; cdr3_aa: CASSLGQGKAQYF
v_call: TRBV7-6; clone_size: NA; j_call: TRBJ1-6; d_call: NA; cdr3_nt: TGTGCCAGCAGCCGTCTGGAGAATTCACCCCTCCACTTT; cdr3_aa: CASSRLENSPLHF
v_call: TRBV30; clone_size: NA; j_call: TRBJ1-3; d_call: NA; cdr3_nt: TGTGCCTGGAGTGTAGGTTCTAGCTCTGGAAACACCATATATTTT; cdr3_aa: CAWSVGSSSGNTIYF
v_call: TRBV6-1; clone_size: NA; j_call: TRBJ1-5; d_call: NA; cdr3_nt: TGTGCCAGCAGTTTCCGGACTGAGAATCAGCCCCAGCATTTT; cdr3_aa: CASSFRTENQPQHF
v_call: TRBV9; clone_size: once; j_call: TRBJ2-7; d_call: NA; cdr3_nt: TGTGCCAGCAGCGTAGGCGGGGGCTTCTACGAGCAGTACTTC; cdr3_aa: CASSVGGGFYEQYF
v_call: TRBV11-3; clone_size: NA; j_call: TRBJ1-2; d_call: NA; cdr3_nt: TGTGCCAGCAGCTTAGATTGGGTTGGCGGCTATGGCTACACCTTC; cdr3_aa: CASSLDWVGGYGYTF
v_call: TRBV18; clone_size: NA; j_call: TRBJ2-3; d_call: TRBD1; cdr3_nt: TGTGCCAGCTCACGGACAGGCTTTACAGATACGCAGTATTTT; cdr3_aa: CASSRTGFTDTQYF
v_call: TRBV7-9; clone_size: NA; j_call: TRBJ2-2; d_call: NA; cdr3_nt: TGTGCCAGCAGCTTTATCGGGGGCACCGGGGAGCTGTTTTTT; cdr3_aa: CASSFIGGTGELFF
v_call: TRBV7-9; clone_size: NA; j_call: TRBJ2-6; d_call: NA; cdr3_nt: TGTGCCAGCAGCCCCTTAATGGGGGCCTTCTCTGGGGCCAACGTCCTGACTTTC; cdr3_aa: CASSPLMGAFSGANVLTF
v_call: TRBV7-2; clone_size: NA; j_call: TRBJ2-2; d_call: TRBD2; cdr3_nt: TGTGCCAGCAGCTTAGTAGGGACTAGCCCCACCGGGGAGCTGTTTTTT; cdr3_aa: CASSLVGTSPTGELFF
v_call: TRBV7-9; clone_size: NA; j_call: TRBJ2-7; d_call: NA; cdr3_nt: TGTGCCAGCAGTCGGAGCGCCGAGCAGTACTTC; cdr3_aa: CASSRSAEQYF
v_call: TRBV5-1; clone_size: NA; j_call: TRBJ2-3; d_call: TRBD2; cdr3_nt: TGCGCCAGCAGCTTAGCGGGAGGCGAAGATACGCAGTATTTT; cdr3_aa: CASSLAGGEDTQYF